A selection of T cell receptor beta chains follows, all from one sample in a study of T cell repertoires in cytomegalovirus infection. Their antigens remain unidentified. TCRdb called the reads again in MiXCR, with one record for every CDR3 protein. The table lists approximately 300,000 distinct CDR3 sequences, 25% of them singletons. The sequences come from cultured PBMCs, collected from culture after CMV antigen stimulation. The receptors were sampled from a human donor in good health (CMV status not recorded). Some clones in this sample may be carry-over from other donors' samples. Each CDR3 is given with its conserved first and last residue. A D gene is named only where the DNA matches it firmly. Only some rows state a clone size, as once, few, many or a class for expanded clones.

V	length	size	D	J	CDR3	DNA
TRBV11-2	21	-	TRBD2	TRBJ2-2	CASRRFTSGRGTERRTGELFF	TGTGCCAGCAGGAGATTTACTAGCGGGAGAGGAACCGAGAGACGGACCGGGGAGCTGTTTTTT
TRBV4-1	16	-	TRBD2	TRBJ2-7	CASSQDFSAGGYEQYF	TGCGCCAGCAGCCAAGATTTTTCAGCGGGAGGCTACGAGCAGTACTTC
TRBV2	17	-	TRBD2	TRBJ2-2	CASSEWGLAGEAGELFF	TGTGCCAGCAGTGAATGGGGACTAGCGGGAGAGGCCGGGGAGCTGTTTTTT
TRBV7-3	14	many	-	TRBJ2-3	CASQSPTEGDTQYF	TGTGCCAGCCAATCCCCTACCGAGGGAGATACGCAGTATTTT
TRBV18	13	-	-	TRBJ1-4	CASSPPSREKLFF	TGTGCCAGCTCACCACCGTCCCGGGAAAAACTGTTTTTT
TRBV10-3	11	many	-	TRBJ1-1	CASWDSGEAFF	TGTGCCAGCTGGGACTCAGGTGAAGCTTTCTTT
TRBV4-1	13	-	-	TRBJ2-1	CASSKIVGGQQFF	TGCGCCAGCAGCAAGATAGTGGGGGGGCAGCAGTTCTTC
TRBV7-9	14	-	-	TRBJ2-3	CASRSAGSTDTQYF	TGTGCCAGCAGATCTGCAGGGTCCACAGATACGCAGTATTTT
TRBV18	16	-	TRBD1	TRBJ1-2	CASSPGTGTGRGGYTF	TGTGCCAGCTCACCGGGAACCGGGACAGGGAGAGGGGGCTACACCTTC
TRBV7-2	16	many	TRBD1	TRBJ1-2	CASSYLPGQGEDGYTF	TGTGCCAGCAGCTACTTGCCGGGACAGGGGGAAGATGGCTACACCTTC
TRBV2	16	many	TRBD1	TRBJ2-1	CASSGGTGYSYNEQFF	TGTGCCAGCAGCGGCGGGACAGGGTACTCCTACAATGAGCAGTTCTTC
TRBV12-3/TRBV12-4	14	few	TRBD1	TRBJ2-1	CASTPGQLYNEQFF	TGTGCCAGCACCCCGGGACAGCTTTACAATGAGCAGTTCTTC
TRBV10-2	15	few	-	TRBJ2-4	CASSESRGWQNIQYF	TGCGCCAGCAGTGAGTCGAGGGGTTGGCAAAACATTCAGTACTTC
TRBV7-3	16	-	-	TRBJ2-1	CASSPPQLLSYNEQFF	TGTGCCAGCAGCCCACCCCAGCTGCTATCCTACAATGAGCAGTTCTTC
TRBV5-4	14	few	TRBD1	TRBJ1-4	CASSLQGAVEKLFF	TGTGCCAGCAGCCTACAGGGGGCGGTTGAAAAACTGTTTTTT
TRBV6-5	16	-	-	TRBJ2-7	CASSYSISGSPHEQYF	TGTGCCAGCAGTTACTCGATTTCCGGGAGTCCCCACGAGCAGTACTTC
TRBV19	14	-	-	TRBJ1-2	CASKTGRANYGYTF	TGTGCCAGTAAAACAGGGAGGGCCAACTATGGCTACACCTTC
TRBV7-6	16	-	TRBD2	TRBJ2-3	CASSTGLAGTTDTQYF	TGTGCCAGCAGCACCGGACTAGCGGGAACCACAGATACGCAGTATTTT
TRBV4-2	18	-	TRBD1	TRBJ2-6	CASSQVTGGGSGANVLTF	TGTGCCAGCAGCCAAGTCACAGGGGGAGGTTCGGGGGCCAACGTCCTGACTTTC
TRBV7-2	15	many	-	TRBJ2-7	CASSLSGTQTYEQYF	TGTGCCAGCAGCTTGTCCGGGACTCAGACCTACGAGCAGTACTTC
TRBV20-1	15	few	-	TRBJ1-2	CSARGYSETRYGYTF	TGCAGTGCTAGAGGTTACAGCGAAACCCGCTATGGCTACACCTTC
TRBV7-2	14	many	-	TRBJ1-2	CAQIEGSSNYGYTF	TGTGCCCAGATAGAGGGGAGTTCTAACTATGGCTACACCTTC
TRBV11-3	16	few	-	TRBJ2-1	CASSEEGSGPYNEQFF	TGTGCCAGCAGCGAAGAAGGAAGCGGGCCCTACAATGAGCAGTTCTTC
TRBV12-3/TRBV12-4	11	once	-	TRBJ2-5	CASSFGETQDF	TGTGCCAGCAGTTTTGGAGAGACCCAGGACTTC
TRBV10-3	13	-	TRBD2	TRBJ2-3	CAISDRKRETQYF	TGTGCCATCAGTGATCGGAAGCGGGAGACACAGTATTTT
TRBV7-2	14	few	-	TRBJ1-1	CASSPSRGVTEAFF	TGTGCCAGCAGCCCTTCTCGGGGTGTTACTGAAGCTTTCTTT
TRBV12-3/TRBV12-4	19	-	TRBD1	TRBJ2-5	CASSPGQEISVGSGETQYF	TGTGCCAGCAGTCCGGGACAGGAGATAAGTGTTGGGAGTGGGGAGACCCAGTACTTC
TRBV11-2	14	many	-	TRBJ1-4	CASSLAPTNEKLFF	TGTGCCAGCAGCTTAGCTCCCACTAATGAAAAACTGTTTTTT
TRBV6-5	17	few	TRBD2	TRBJ2-3	CASSYGLAGAMADTQYF	TGTGCCAGCAGTTACGGTCTAGCGGGAGCCATGGCAGATACGCAGTATTTT
TRBV6-5	17	once	TRBD2	TRBJ2-1	CASSYFPLGGSKNEQFF	TGTGCCAGCAGTTACTTCCCTTTGGGCGGGAGTAAGAATGAGCAGTTCTTC
TRBV7-8	16	few	TRBD2	TRBJ2-2	CASSSKREVVTGELFF	TGTGCCAGCAGCTCCAAGCGGGAGGTTGTCACCGGGGAGCTGTTTTTT
TRBV7-2	16	many	TRBD2	TRBJ2-1	CASSLATGGPRDEQFF	TGTGCCAGCAGCTTAGCGACGGGAGGGCCGAGGGATGAGCAGTTCTTC
TRBV4-3	17	-	-	TRBJ1-6	CASSQDIPETQGFGLHF	TGCGCCAGCAGCCAAGACATCCCCGAGACCCAGGGATTTGGCCTCCACTTT
TRBV24-1	15	-	TRBD1	TRBJ2-2	CATSRQGVNTGELFF	TGTGCCACCAGTAGACAGGGAGTGAACACCGGGGAGCTGTTTTTT
TRBV10-3	17	-	TRBD1	TRBJ1-1	CAIRGDRIYSMNTEAFF	TGTGCCATCAGGGGGGACAGAATCTATTCCATGAACACTGAAGCTTTCTTT
TRBV7-2	15	many	-	TRBJ1-5	CASSSRGSGNQPQHF	TGTGCCAGCAGTTCCAGGGGTAGCGGCAATCAGCCCCAGCATTTT
TRBV23-1	17	few	-	TRBJ2-2	CASSQMQTGSHTGELFF	TGCGCCAGCAGTCAAATGCAAACAGGGTCGCACACCGGGGAGCTGTTTTTT
TRBV28	12	few	TRBD1	TRBJ2-3	CASTRDSDTQYF	TGTGCCAGCACCCGGGACAGCGATACGCAGTATTTT
TRBV28	14	-	-	TRBJ2-1	CASRPRGSYNEQFF	TGTGCCAGCAGACCACGGGGTTCCTACAATGAGCAGTTCTTC
TRBV19	15	few	-	TRBJ2-3	CASSPLGAETDTQYF	TGTGCCAGTAGTCCGCTTGGGGCTGAAACAGATACGCAGTATTTT
TRBV28	14	-	TRBD2	TRBJ2-3	CASREAGGADTQYF	TGTGCCAGCAGGGAAGCGGGAGGGGCAGATACGCAGTATTTT
TRBV10-3	13	-	-	TRBJ1-1	CAISEKDSSSAFF	TGTGCCATCAGTGAGAAGGACAGTTCCAGTGCTTTCTTT
TRBV7-2	12	many	-	TRBJ2-7	CASSVYPYEQYF	TGTGCCAGCAGCGTGTACCCGTACGAGCAGTACTTC
TRBV7-8	14	many	-	TRBJ1-3	CASSLGSGAGTIYF	TGTGCCAGCAGCTTAGGTTCAGGGGCCGGCACCATATATTTT
TRBV4-3	14	-	-	TRBJ1-1	CASSPSLGGTEAFF	TGCGCCAGCAGCCCCTCGTTGGGGGGCACTGAAGCTTTCTTT
TRBV7-2	15	many	-	TRBJ1-3	CASSLGGSSGNTIYF	TGTGCCAGCAGCTTAGGAGGTTCGTCTGGAAACACCATATATTTT
TRBV20-1	14	once	TRBD1	TRBJ1-5	CSAPTGVVNQPQHF	TGCAGTGCCCCGACAGGGGTAGTCAATCAGCCCCAGCATTTT
TRBV7-2	15	many	-	TRBJ1-1	CASSVPGRVNSEAFF	TGTGCCAGCAGCGTCCCGGGACGGGTGAACTCTGAAGCTTTCTTT
TRBV7-8	15	many	-	TRBJ1-1	CASSLAGSETTEAFF	TGTGCCAGCAGCTTAGCAGGGAGTGAGACCACTGAAGCTTTCTTT
TRBV2	13	many	-	TRBJ2-1	CASTTESYNEQFF	TGTGCCAGCACCACTGAGTCCTACAATGAGCAGTTCTTC
TRBV6-2/TRBV6-3	15	few	-	TRBJ2-1	CASTSAYWENNEQFF	TGTGCCAGCACTAGCGCATACTGGGAGAACAATGAGCAGTTCTTC
TRBV5-1	15	-	-	TRBJ2-5	CASSPNGAAGETQYF	TGCGCCAGCAGCCCGAATGGGGCAGCCGGGGAGACCCAGTACTTC
TRBV12-3/TRBV12-4	17	many	TRBD1	TRBJ1-5	CASRIHQGAPRNQPQHF	TGTGCCAGCAGAATACATCAGGGGGCACCACGCAATCAGCCCCAGCATTTT
TRBV11-2	18	few	-	TRBJ2-3	CASSLHLRGRRGTDTQYF	TGTGCCAGCAGCTTACACCTGCGGGGGCGAAGGGGCACAGATACGCAGTATTTT
TRBV11-2	12	-	-	TRBJ2-5	CASSISQETQYF	TGTGCCAGCAGCATTTCCCAAGAGACCCAGTACTTC
TRBV25-1	17	once	-	TRBJ2-2	CASSELGTSPNTGELFF	TGTGCCAGCAGTGAGTTAGGTACTAGCCCGAACACCGGGGAGCTGTTTTTT
TRBV5-4	14	few	-	TRBJ1-1	CASTLRPWNTEAFF	TGTGCCAGCACCTTGAGGCCTTGGAACACTGAAGCTTTCTTT
TRBV7-2	15	many	TRBD2	TRBJ2-1	CASSEWTSGYNEQFF	TGTGCCAGCAGTGAATGGACTAGCGGCTACAATGAGCAGTTCTTC
TRBV9	14	-	-	TRBJ1-4	CASSPGGRAVELFF	TGTGCCAGCAGCCCTGGGGGACGCGCTGTTGAACTGTTTTTT
TRBV6-2/TRBV6-3	13	few	-	TRBJ1-2	CASSEVSPGGYTF	TGTGCCAGCAGTGAAGTATCGCCCGGTGGCTACACCTTC